This TCR beta chain was observed in a study of T-cell memory formation after mild COVID-19. Findings and limits, study-wide: Pre-infection memory harbored some responding clones, suggesting cross-reactive memory joined. Later expanders leaned CD4+, whereas clones that contracted between day 15 and 85 were balanced CD4/CD8. For contracting clones, CD4+ ones sat mainly in CM and EM, CD8+ in EMRA.

A note on this clonotype: Its antigen is unknown.

The CDR3 has 13 residues. Trimming took 4 bases from V and 8 from J, leaving 12 bases between them. Amplification by 5'RACE using constant-segment primers produced TCR alpha and TCR beta cDNA libraries that carried sample barcodes and UMIs. TCRdb called the 5' RACE reads again in MiXCR, with one record for every CDR3 protein. The table includes under 400,000 distinct CDR3 sequences, 25% to 30% detected once. The chain employs TRBV12-3 or TRBV12-4 and TRBJ2-1; D possibly matches TRBD1 or TRBD2 (5 bases each). This receptor was identified in an adult woman who had mild COVID-19 (a few samples of this study predate the infection). Cell type and time point are not known. Sequencing was done on a sample of PBMCs or a T cell subset sorted from them (not recorded which). The CDR3 coding sequence is TGTGCCAGCAGTTATGAGGGGACGGATGAGCAGTTCTTC. Protein product: CASSYEGTDEQFF.